This T cell receptor beta chain was captured in a study of T cells in Graves' hyperthyroidism and ophthalmopathy. Study outcomes and limitations: The majority of expanded thyroid clonotypes above 0.001 also appeared in blood. Separation of ophthalmopathy from stable hyperthyroidism was achieved by a 13 V-J model.

Patients affected by ophthalmopathy presented a Clinical Activity Score of at least 3, a NOSPECS grade of at least 4, and disease duration below 3 months. Between the trimmed V and J ends, which lost 6 bases and 0 bases, there was a span of 5 bases. Germline-derived CDR1 and CDR2 are MDHEN and SYDVKM. The CDR3 consists of 12 residues. There were TCR beta CDR3 regions amplified from RNA transcripts. A first-round RT-PCR of the TCR CDR3 used the HTBI primer set. One entry per CDR3 protein results from TCRdb running MiXCR on the multiplex PCR reads. The repertoire has 300,000 to 400,000 distinct CDR3 sequences, approximately 15% of them found once; the top ten carry roughly a fifth. This clonotype was counted ten times or more. Its antigen is not identified.

The rearrangement uses TRBV28 and TRBJ1-2; the D is unclear. The sequence came from a woman aged 30 to 39 with Graves' ophthalmopathy. The sequenced sample consisted of blood. CDR3 in amino acids: CASSAANYGYTF. The CDR3 DNA sequence: TGTGCCAGCAGCGCAGCTAACTATGGCTACACCTTC.